This T cell receptor (beta chain) is from a study of T cell responses to AZD1222 COVID-19 vaccine. On this clone: The antigen is undetermined.

Germline V gene lookup returns CDR1 SNHLY and CDR2 FYNNEI. J was trimmed by 6 bases and V by 4 bases; bases with no gene match: 4. This CDR3 has 14 residues. The study's findings and limits: Donors were chiefly white British, with a greater number of females, and clonal diversity was perhaps underestimated.

TCRdb's copy holds only in-frame clones and misses some; the assay was immunoSEQ multiplex PCR. The repertoire includes around 100,000 clones, nearly 90% of them detected once, and around 21% sits in the top ten. The TCR comes from an adult in good health. The rearrangement uses TRBV2 and TRBJ2-3; 10 positions match TRBD2. The sequencing used peripheral blood, collected on day 0 of AZD1222 vaccination. The CDR3 loop is CASSGTSGRDTQYF. CDR3 nucleotide sequence: TGTGCCAGCAGTGGGACTAGCGGACGGGATACGCAGTATTTT.